This T cell receptor (beta chain) originates from a study of T cell changes during pregnancy in multiple sclerosis. The protocol was immunoSEQ multiplex PCR, while the TCRdb copy is restricted to in-frame clones and leaves out a portion. This sample has tens of thousands of clones; around 90% occur once, and the top ten carry under 2%. The CDR3 contains 14 residues. Germline values: CDR1 SGHRS, CDR2 YFSETQ. V was pared by 0 bases and J by 4 bases, with 3 bases of the junction left unmatched. To note about this clone: The sample has other DNA sequences that encode this CDR3 too.

The source was peripheral blood, collected in the first trimester of pregnancy. The source is a female donor with multiple sclerosis, enrolled in a pregnancy study. The rearrangement uses TRBV5-1 and TRBJ2-7, with 8 nucleotides matching TRBD1. CDR3 sequence (DNA): TGCGCCAGCAGCTTGGGCCAGGGGGCTTACGAGCAGTACTTC. Protein: CASSLGQGAYEQYF.